This T cell receptor beta chain was identified in a study of T cell changes during pregnancy in multiple sclerosis. Some clones are missing from TCRdb's copy, which holds only in-frame ones; the method was immunoSEQ multiplex PCR. The repertoire includes about 68,000 clones, more than 80% of them detected once, and roughly 0.85% sits in the top ten. Per the germline V gene, CDR1 is KGHSH and CDR2 is LQKENI. V dropped 3 bases and J dropped 0; count of bases not matched to a gene: 7. There are 17 residues in the CDR3. The chain joins TRBV18 to TRBJ2-1; 8 nucleotides match TRBD2. The sample in question was peripheral blood, obtained in the second trimester of pregnancy. This receptor was obtained from a female donor with multiple sclerosis, enrolled in a pregnancy study. The CDR3 here is CASSPPGSGVSYNEQFF. The CDR3, as DNA: TGTGCCAGCTCACCCCCGGGTAGCGGGGTCTCCTACAATGAGCAGTTCTTC.